The clone carrying this T cell receptor (beta chain) has just a few counts. The antigen is not known. The V gene end was trimmed by 5 bases and the J gene end by 4 bases; junction bases not matched to a gene: 6. Germline values: CDR1 SEHNR, CDR2 FQNEAQ (reference sequence). The CDR3 has 15 amino acids. This sample was included in a study of T-cell memory formation after mild COVID-19. Study in general: Clustering of TCRs was largely donor specific. Study results and limitations: SARS-CoV-2 specificity of second-wave clones peaking day 37 was unconfirmed.

TCRdb processed the 5' RACE reads anew with MiXCR; each CDR3 protein has one entry. This table has approximately 340,000 distinct CDR3 sequences, about 15% appearing once. Sequencing was performed on PBMCs or a T cell subset sorted from them (not recorded which). The clonotype comes from a man aged 18 to 30 who had mild COVID-19 (a few samples of this study predate the infection). Cell type and time point are not known. This sequence joins TRBV7-9 and TRBJ2-3; 10 nucleotides line up with TRBD2. The CDR3 sequence is CASSSSGGRADTQYF. CDR3 sequence (DNA): TGTGCCAGCAGCAGTAGCGGGGGGAGAGCAGATACGCAGTATTTT. Using reference TRBV7-9 and TRBJ2-3 for the parts outside the CDR3, the full variable domain is DTGVSQNPRHKITKRGQNVTFRCDPISEHNRLYWYRQTLGQGPEFLTYFQNEAQLEKSRLLSDRFSAERPKGSFSTLEIQRTEQGDSAMYLCASSSSGGRADTQYFGPGTRLTVL.